This T cell receptor (beta chain) is from a study of CD8+ T cells in alopecia areata. In the study overall: Treated patients were scored for severity by percent of scalp affected. Study-level points and caveats: Relative to mice, TCR sharing across patients was less clear, a difference possibly HLA-related.

Documented treatment: oral pan-JAK inhibitor, 5-10 mg twice daily. Only a few counts were recorded for this clone. Its antigen remains unknown. V lost 2 bases and J 2 bases, leaving 7 bases between the germline ends. The CDR3 extends over 14 amino acids. CDR1 and CDR2 (germline): GTSNPN, SVGIG (reference sequence). After isolation, RNA underwent reverse transcription to generate cDNA as the sequencing template. TCRdb keeps only in-frame clones here, not all; method: immunoSEQ multiplex PCR. Found here are 80,000 to 100,000 clones, 44% of them singletons; the top ten hold less than 20%. This chain uses TRBV30 with TRBJ2-6; D not resolved. The source is a human donor with alopecia areata. The source was CD8+ T cells sorted from blood, collected at week 24, from a patient treated with tofacitinib. CDR3 sequence reads: CAWSLMAGANVLTF. CDR3 DNA sequence: TGTGCCTGGAGTTTGATGGCTGGGGCCAACGTCCTGACTTTC. The entire variable domain, with the rest obtained from reference TRBV30 and TRBJ2-6, is as follows: SQTIHQWPATLVQPVGSPLSLECTVEGTSNPNLYWYRQAAGRGLQLLFYSVGIGQISSEVPQNLSASRPQDRQFILSSKKLLLSDSGFYLCAWSLMAGANVLTFGAGSRLTVL.